This TCR beta chain was sequenced during a study of persistence of HIV-infected CD4 T cells. This was the immunoSEQ version 4 assay in survey mode. TCRdb's copy holds only in-frame clones and misses some; the assay was immunoSEQ multiplex PCR. This table has more than 35,000 clones, approximately 91% appearing once. Anti-CD3/anti-CD28 beads served as a nonspecific positive control stimulus. CD4+ T cells upregulating both CD40 ligand and CD69 were sorted as responding cells. In regard to this clone: The antigen is unknown.

The CDR3 totals 13 residues. Between the trimmed V and J ends, which lost 5 bases and 2 bases, there was a span of 8 bases. The germline gives CDR1 LNHDA, CDR2 SQIVND (reference sequence). The sequence derives from an adult man with HIV who was CMV-seropositive. The J gene is TRBJ2-3, the V gene TRBV19; D unclear. Sequencing was performed on CD4+ T cells sorted from PBMCs after roughly 18-hour stimulation, taken from a patient who received antiretroviral therapy. In nucleotides, the CDR3 is TGTGCCAGTAGTGTACAGTCCACAGATACGCAGTATTTT. This gives the protein CASSVQSTDTQYF.